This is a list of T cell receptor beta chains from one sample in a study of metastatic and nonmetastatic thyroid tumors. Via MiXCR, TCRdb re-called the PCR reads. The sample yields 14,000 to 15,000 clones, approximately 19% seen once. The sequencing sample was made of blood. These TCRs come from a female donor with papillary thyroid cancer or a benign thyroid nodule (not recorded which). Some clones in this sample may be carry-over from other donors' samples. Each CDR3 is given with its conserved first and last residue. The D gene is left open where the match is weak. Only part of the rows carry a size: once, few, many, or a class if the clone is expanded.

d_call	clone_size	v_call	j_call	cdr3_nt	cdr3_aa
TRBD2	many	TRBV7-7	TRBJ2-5	TGTGCCAGCAGCCCCTGGAGCGGGAAACAAGAGACCCAGTACTTC	CASSPWSGKQETQYF
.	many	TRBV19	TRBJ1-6	TGTGCCAGTAGTACGTTACCGACCTGGGCTGATTCACCCCTCCACTTT	CASSTLPTWADSPLHF
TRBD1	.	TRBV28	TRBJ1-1	TGTGCCAGCAGTCCTCCGGACAGGGCAGCTTTCTTT	CASSPPDRAAFF
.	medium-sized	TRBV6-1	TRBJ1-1	TGTGCCAGCAGTGAAGTGGCCAGCAGAACTGAAGCTTTCTTT	CASSEVASRTEAFF
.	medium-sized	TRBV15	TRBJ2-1	TGTGCCACCAGCAGAGAACGGGAGTATAGCTCCTACAATGAGCAGTTCTTC	CATSREREYSSYNEQFF
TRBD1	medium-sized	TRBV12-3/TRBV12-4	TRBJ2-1	TGTGCCAGCAGGCCCGACAGGGCAAGGAACCTAAGGGACAATGAGCAGTTCTTC	CASRPDRARNLRDNEQFF
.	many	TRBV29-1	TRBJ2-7	TGCAGCGTCGCCGAGGGGTGGGGTGACGAGCAGTACTTC	CSVAEGWGDEQYF
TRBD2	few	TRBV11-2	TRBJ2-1	TGTGCCAGCAGCCCCAGGACTAGCGGGAGGCGAAATGAGCGGTTCTTC	CASSPRTSGRRNERFF
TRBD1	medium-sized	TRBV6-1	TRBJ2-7	TGTGCCAGCAGTTCCGATCGGACAGGGGCCTACGAGCAGTACTTC	CASSSDRTGAYEQYF
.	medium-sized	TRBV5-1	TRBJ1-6	TGCGCCAGCAGCTTGGGGACAGAGGCTTCCCCCCTCCACTTT	CASSLGTEASPLHF
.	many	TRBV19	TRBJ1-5	TGTGCCAGTAGGGTTCACTCAAATCAGCCCCAGCATTTT	CASRVHSNQPQHF
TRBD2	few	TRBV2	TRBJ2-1	TGTGCCAGCAGTGTAGAGCGGGAGGAAAGCTCCTACAATGAGCAGTTCTTC	CASSVEREESSYNEQFF
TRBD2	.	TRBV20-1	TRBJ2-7	TGCAGTGCTAGAGATTCGCTGGGAACTAGCGCGAACGAGCAGTACTTC	CSARDSLGTSANEQYF
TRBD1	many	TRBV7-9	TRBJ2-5	TGTGCCAGCAGTTGGACAGGGGGCTTTGAGACCCAGTACTTC	CASSWTGGFETQYF
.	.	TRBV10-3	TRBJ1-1	TGTGTCATCAGTGAGGAAGGGCCTGAAGCTTTCTTT	CVISEEGPEAFF
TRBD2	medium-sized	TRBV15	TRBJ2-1	TGTGCCACCAGCAGAGGACTAGCGGTGAATGAGCAGTTCTTC	CATSRGLAVNEQFF
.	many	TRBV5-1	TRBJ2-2	TGCGCCAGCAGCATGAAGAACACCGGGGAGCTGTTTTTC	CASSMKNTGELFF
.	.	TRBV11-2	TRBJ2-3	TGTGCCAGCAGCCCGCGGGGCGCCGCACAGATCGGCGGTACGCATTATTTT	CASSPRGAAQIGGTHYF
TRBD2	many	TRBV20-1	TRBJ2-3	TGCAGTGCTGTCGTAGCGGGAGTGGGCACAGATACGCAGTATTTT	CSAVVAGVGTDTQYF
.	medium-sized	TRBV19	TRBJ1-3	TGTGCCAGTAGTACGGCAGGGAGCGGTGGAAACACCATATATTTT	CASSTAGSGGNTIYF
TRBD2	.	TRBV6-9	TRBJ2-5	TGTGCCAGCACCCCCCCCCCCTCTTGCGGGAGGGAGACCCAGTACTTC	CASTPPPSCGRETQYF
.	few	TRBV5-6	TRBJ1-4	TGTGCCAGCAGCGGAGGTTGGTCTAATGAAAAACTGTTTTTT	CASSGGWSNEKLFF
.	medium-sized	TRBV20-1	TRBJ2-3	TGCAGTGCCCCCGCCCGGGGAAGCACAGATACGCAGTATTTT	CSAPARGSTDTQYF
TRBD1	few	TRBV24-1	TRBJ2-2	TGTGCCACCAGTGAACGTGACAGGGGGCACACCGGGGAGCTGTTTTTT	CATSERDRGHTGELFF
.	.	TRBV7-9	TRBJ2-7	TGTGCCAGCAGCTTAGGAGGGCCCTACGAGCAGTACTTC	CASSLGGPYEQYF
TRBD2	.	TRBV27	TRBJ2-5	TGTGCCAGCAGTTTATTAGCGGGGTTAGAGACCAAGTACTTC	CASSLLAGLETKYF
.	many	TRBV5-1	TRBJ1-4	TGCGCCAGCAGCTCTCAGGACATAAATGAGGAACTGTTTTTT	CASSSQDINEELFF
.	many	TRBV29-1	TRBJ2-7	TGCAGCGCCGGACGGGGCCTACGAGAGCAGTACTTC	CSAGRGLREQYF
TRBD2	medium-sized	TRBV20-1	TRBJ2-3	TGCAGTGCTGACAATAGCGGGAGGGCCTTCGGCACAGATACGCAGTATTTT	CSADNSGRAFGTDTQYF
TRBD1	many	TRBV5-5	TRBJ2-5	TGTGCCAGCAGCTTGGTTCCAGGGGGCTCACAAGAGACCCAGTACTTC	CASSLVPGGSQETQYF
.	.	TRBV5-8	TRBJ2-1	TGTGCCAGCAGCTCAGGTGGCAGGTCCGTGCAGTTCTTC	CASSSGGRSVQFF
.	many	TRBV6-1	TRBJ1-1	TGTGCCAGCAGTGTGGGGGGGGGGGACACTGAAGCTTTCTTT	CASSVGGGDTEAFF
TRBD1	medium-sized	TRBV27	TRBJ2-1	TGTGCCAGCAGTAGGGACAGCGACTCCTACAATGAGCAGTTCTTC	CASSRDSDSYNEQFF
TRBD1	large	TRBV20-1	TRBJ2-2	TGCAGTGCTCCGAACCTTCAGGGGGACACCGGGGAGCTGTTTTTT	CSAPNLQGDTGELFF
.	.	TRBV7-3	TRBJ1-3	TGTGCCAGCAGCTCATGGACCACCACGATCTCTGGAAACACCATATATTTT	CASSSWTTTISGNTIYF
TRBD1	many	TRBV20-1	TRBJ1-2	TGCAGTGCTAACCCACAGGGGGCCCTTCCCCTCTATGGCTACACCTTC	CSANPQGALPLYGYTF
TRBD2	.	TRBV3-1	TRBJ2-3	TGTGCCAGCAGCCAAGTTCGGACTAGCGGGAGGGTGACCTACGAGCAGTATTTT	CASSQVRTSGRVTYEQYF
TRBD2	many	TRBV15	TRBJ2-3	TGTGCCACCAGCAGAGATCATCCCCTACTAGCGGAGAGCACAGATACGCAGTATTTT	CATSRDHPLLAESTDTQYF
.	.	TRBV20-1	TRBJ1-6	TGCAGTGCTATAGATAGCGGGACGGGTGATTCACCCCTCCACTTT	CSAIDSGTGDSPLHF
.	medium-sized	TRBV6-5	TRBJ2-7	TGTGCCAGCAGTTACCCGGGCAGAGACTACGAGCAGTACTTC	CASSYPGRDYEQYF
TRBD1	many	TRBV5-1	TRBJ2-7	TGCGCCAGCAGCGAGACAGGGGGCTCGAGAGAGCAGTACTTC	CASSETGGSREQYF
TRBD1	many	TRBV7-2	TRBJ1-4	TGTGCCAGCAGCTCCCCGGACAGGGATAAAGAAAAACTGTTTTTT	CASSSPDRDKEKLFF
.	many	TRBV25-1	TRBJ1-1	TGTGCCAGCTCGGGGGAGGGGAACACTGAAGCTTTCTTT	CASSGEGNTEAFF
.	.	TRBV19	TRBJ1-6	TGTGCCAGTAGTATCCAGGGAACGAATTCACCCCTCCACTTT	CASSIQGTNSPLHF
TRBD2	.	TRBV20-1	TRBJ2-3	TGCAGTGCTAGAGATCGGTTAGCTAGCGGGAGCACAGATACGCAGTATTTT	CSARDRLASGSTDTQYF
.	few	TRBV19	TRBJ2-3	TGTGCCATTAGAAAACTCAGGGAAAGCACATATACGCAGTATTTT	CAIRKLRESTYTQYF
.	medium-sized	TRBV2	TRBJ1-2	TGTGCCAGCAGTAACAGGGTTGCTGGCTACACCTTC	CASSNRVAGYTF
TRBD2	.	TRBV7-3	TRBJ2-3	TGTGCCAGCAGCTTAGGACTAGCGGGAGGTGAAGATACGCAGTATTTT	CASSLGLAGGEDTQYF
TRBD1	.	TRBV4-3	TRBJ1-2	TGCGCCAGCAGCCAGGTTGAGGGGGCGACTAACTATGGCTACACCTTC	CASSQVEGATNYGYTF
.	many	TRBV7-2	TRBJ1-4	TGTGCCAGCAGCCCAAAGGCAGGGGCTACTAATGAAAAACTGTTTTTT	CASSPKAGATNEKLFF